This TCR beta chain originates from a study of blood T cell repertoires in COVID-19. The wider study: The study drew acute and convalescent COVID-19 samples from the United States, Italy and Spain. Sample material is recorded as cDNA or gDNA derived from T cells, B-cell-depleted T cells, or PBMCs.

Per the authors' pipeline: Nucleated cell number was recorded as an estimate derived from reference gene primer amplification. Clones were sequenced by immunoSEQ multiplex PCR, and TCRdb holds only the in-frame ones, with some missing. V and J calls and clone size are those listed in that table; D and trimming were worked out from the DNA. Here the sample spans about 86,000 clones, 80% to 90% being singletons. J gave up 4 bases and V 0 bases, and 9 bases lay outside the gene matches. The germline V gene encodes CDR1 LGHDT and CDR2 YNNKEL (reference sequence). The CDR3 sequence is 17 residues long. The TCR was taken from a human donor in a cohort sampled during active COVID-19. This chain links TRBV3-1 (or the pseudogene TRBV3-2) with TRBJ1-2; 9 nucleotides line up with TRBD1. Sequencing was carried out using peripheral blood. CDR3 bases: TGTGCCAGCAGCCAAGATCGAGGGACAGGGAACCTCTATGGCTACACCTTC. It translates to CASSQDRGTGNLYGYTF.